In its sample, the clone carrying this TCR beta chain was seen a few times. Its antigen is currently unknown. This entry is derived from a study of blood T cells in healthy people across ages. The CDR3 sequence is 12 residues long. V lost 2 bases and J 5 bases, leaving 6 bases between the germline ends. Germline CDR1 reads PRHDT; CDR2 reads FYEKMQ (reference sequence). The study's findings and limits: Bulk PBMC profiling left naive and antigen-experienced comparisons inconclusive.

The authors ran a second PCR of roughly 6 to 12 cycles using a sample-barcoded 5' primer and a J-beta primer mix. TCRdb fed the 5' RACE reads into MiXCR, producing one record per CDR3 protein. The repertoire consists of around 780,000 distinct CDR3 sequences, with roughly 56% occurring once and the leading ten covering approximately 24%. V and J are TRBV13 and TRBJ2-5; D not resolved. This sequence was found in a man between 35 and 55 years old in good health. The specimen sequenced was blood. The CDR3 reads CASSLMMETQYF. As DNA, the CDR3 is TGTGCCAGCAGCTTAATGATGGAGACCCAGTACTTC.